This entry describes one T cell receptor beta chain. The antigen is undetermined. These data are taken from a study of CD8 T cells in ankylosing spondylitis. Study-wide results and limits: It was reported that disease-linked clones were significantly enriched in matched ankylosing spondylitis synovial fluid. Fewer than 10 highly homologous variants made up a TCR beta motif that seemed to typify ankylosing spondylitis blood. Clones that were linked to disease were CD8+ and were relatively rare in peripheral blood. Earlier literature documents some of the motif variants in reactive arthritis synovial fluid and blood.

The TCR beta libraries were generated through quantitative 5'-RACE incorporating molecular barcodes. TCRdb re-derived calls from the 5' RACE reads in MiXCR, one entry per CDR3 protein. Among roughly 700,000 distinct CDR3 sequences listed, 15% to 20% were seen once. V was pared by 7 bases and J by 3 bases, with 16 bases between. This CDR3 is built from 13 residues. The germline CDR1 and CDR2 sequences are SQVTM and ANQGSEA. The TCR comes from a male donor with ankylosing spondylitis. The chain employs TRBV29-1 and TRBJ2-7; perhaps TRBD1 as D (6 bases). Sequenced sample: blood, either unsorted or a sorted T cell fraction (not recorded which). This CDR3 reads CSAKGDTLYEQYF. CDR3 bases: TGCAGCGCCAAGGGGGACACTCTCTACGAGCAGTACTTC.